This T cell receptor beta chain was sequenced in a study of siplizumab effects on memory and regulatory T cells (dated by TCRdb to between 2019 and 2020). At the level of the whole study: The study examined how the anti-CD2 antibody siplizumab affects alloreactive T-cell subsets in allogeneic mixed lymphocyte reactions built from human PBMCs.

V has 4 bases trimmed and J has 7 bases trimmed; junction bases matching no gene number 4. From its cysteine to its phenylalanine, the CDR3 spans 13 amino acids. The read is trimmed to its CDR3 DNA, 39 bases read in frame from base 1. In the germline V gene, CDR1 corresponds to KGHSH and CDR2 to LQKENI. Findings and caveats that apply to the study as a whole: Siplizumab significantly lowered the cumulative frequency of alloreactive sequences that could be traced to unstimulated CD4+ memory T cells. Because sequences at frequencies below about 10^-5 were poorly captured, only a minor fraction of alloreactive clones could be mapped back to unstimulated subsets. Greater diversity appeared to be present in unstimulated naive T cells than in memory T cells, and a substantial contribution to the alloresponse seemed to be made by naive cells. For roughly 80-95% of proliferating CD4+ or CD8+ clones, no naive or memory phenotype could be assigned. Among mappable alloreactive CD4+ clones, an average Treg-derived fraction of roughly 69% was observed with siplizumab, compared with approximately 26% in control reactions. Whether proliferating Tregs from siplizumab cultures actually had suppressive function was not functionally confirmed.

This clone was observed a single time. This clone's antigen is unknown. Within one base of it there is no much larger clone, and no base qualities were kept. Sorted unstimulated T cells and proliferating T cells recovered from mixed lymphocyte reactions were subjected to TCRbeta CDR3 sequencing. Fresh whole blood from around 11 HLA-typed healthy donors was used to isolate PBMCs. To map where alloreactive clones came from, CD4+ regulatory T cells in the unstimulated state were FACS-sorted. Preparation of the library involved the immunoSEQ multiplex PCR assay. Some 100,000 TCR templates per sample were assayed by the deep sequencing platform. Genomic DNA extracted from sorted T cells was used for TCRbeta CDR3 sequencing. Concerning the study's data processing: The R programming language was used for clonal analysis of TCRbeta CDR3 data. Comparing unstimulated samples against CFSE-low samples taken after the reaction was how alloreactive CD4+ and CD8+ clones were defined. By matching sequences to the repertoires of sorted unstimulated Treg and non-Treg cells, each alloreactive CD4+ clone was assigned a regulatory or non-regulatory origin. TCRdb limited this immuneACCESS table to in-frame rearrangements with V and J called. A share of clones is missing; checked studies link under half to unresolved V genes, and the rest is unexplained. V, J and clone size derive from that table, while D and trimming were established from the DNA sequence. This sample holds 70,000 or so clones; 88% were observed only once. Clones ranked in the top ten supply around 1.6% of the sample.

The chain was built from TRBV18 and TRBJ2-7; TRBD2 fits 10 bases in the junction. The sample taken for sequencing was Tregs sorted from blood. This TCR derives from a human donor in good health. The DNA is TGTGCCAGCTCACGGACTAGCGGAGGGGAGCAGTACTTC. The encoded protein is CASSRTSGGEQYF. This CDR3, with the reference TRBV18 and TRBJ2-7 proteins standing in past its ends, gives the full variable domain NAGVMQNPRHLVRRRGQEARLRCSPMKGHSHVYWYRQLPEEGLKFMVYLQKENIIDESGMPKERFSAEFPKEGPSILRIQQVVRGDSAAYFCASSRTSGGEQYFGPGTRLTVT.